This T cell receptor (beta chain) was sequenced for a study of regulatory T cells in long-lasting Graves disease. The study's findings and limits: Persistent disease preferred TRBV28, TRBJ1-2 and TRBJ2-5. Small numbers of samples may have cut accuracy.

Stated time point: persistent/refractory GD, antithyroid drugs over 5 years with positive TRAb. Following extraction of RNA from PBMCs, that RNA was used to make the TCR library. Points on this clonotype: Its specificity is unknown.

V lost 5 bases and J lost 5; bases outside the gene matches: 10. The CDR3 spans 17 residues. Germline assignment: CDR1 DFQATT and CDR2 SNEGSKA (reference sequence). Investigators prepared the TCR beta libraries by applying iRepertoire HTBI primers and Arm-PCR of CDR3 regions. Via MiXCR, TCRdb re-called the multiplex PCR reads, giving one row per CDR3 protein. This sample yields around 300,000 distinct CDR3 sequences, of which approximately 20% are seen a single time; roughly 50% belongs to the top ten. The gene calls are TRBV20-1 and TRBJ2-3; 16 bases are shared with TRBD2. This clonotype was obtained from a female donor with Graves disease. The sample was peripheral blood mononuclear cells (PBMCs), taken when the disease was refractory, from a patient treated with antithyroid drugs. The CDR3 is CSARNPGLAGGLDTQYF. The CDR3 nucleotides read TGCAGTGCTCGAAATCCGGGACTAGCGGGAGGGCTAGATACGCAGTATTTT.